This TCR beta chain was sequenced during a study of cytomegalovirus exposure and HLA in healthy donors (dated by TCRdb to the late 2010s). At the level of the whole study: A later analysis indicated that the 95 to 150 validation repertoires were generated on the platform also employed for the roughly 730 repertoires of the first cohort. The study aimed to test whether cataloging public T cell receptors could reveal signatures of past pathogen exposure. In addition to the first cohort of 650 to 750 subjects, a separate validation cohort of 120 different subjects was used. High-throughput TCR immunosequencing, statistical association of individual TCRs with disease status, and machine learning were combined to predict cytomegalovirus infection status.

This clone has a handful of counts. No cognate antigen has been identified for it. Nothing much larger sits one base from this clone, and base qualities are not available. CDR1 and CDR2, looked up from the germline V gene, are KGHSH and LQKENI. Taken from cysteine to phenylalanine, the CDR3 has 15 residues. The retained sequence is limited to the CDR3, 45 bases, with the frame set at the first base. Trimming at the junction amounts to 3 bases on V and 2 bases on J, and the germline ends lie 14 bases apart. What the study reported, not specific to this receptor: A later analysis lacked HLA typing for the validation cohort, so it scored co-occurrence in that cohort across all 120 or so repertoires. A total of 164 TCR beta chains were listed by the study as associated with cytomegalovirus. The authors suggested that the approach could potentially be extended to other disease states and immunological phenotypes. A few of the identified cytomegalovirus-associated TCR beta chains were confirmed in vitro to be specific for cytomegalovirus antigens. Across donors, most TCR sequences were observed very rarely, whereas some public TCRs were present in many individuals. The classifier was reported to diagnose cytomegalovirus status with high specificity and sensitivity in both the original and validation cohorts. In a later analysis, TCRs clustered in the first cohort were found to also tend to co-occur in the 130 or so validation repertoires, with about 93% of cluster scores above 0.

Library preparation employed the immunoSEQ multiplex PCR assay. In the source study's methods: A statistical classification framework was developed to diagnose cytomegalovirus status using the catalog of TCR beta chain sequences. Here the immuneACCESS table is served through TCRdb, limited to in-frame sequences with V and J called. Missing clones are a known gap in these copies; in checked studies unresolved V genes cover under half, and the rest lacks a known reason. D and trimming come from the DNA, and the V and J calls and clone size come from that table. In all, the sample holds tens of thousands of clones, and roughly 94% of those were seen once. Of the sample, about 4.2% is held by the ten largest clones. Donors formed part of the validation cohort, which comprised 95 to 150 subjects and was distinct from the first cohort of under 850 subjects.

The source material was PBMCs. This receptor chain uses TRBV18 and TRBJ2-7; the best D guess is TRBD2, with 6 bases matching. The origin of this receptor is a young man in good health and CMV-seropositive. The CDR3 region reads CASSPDQDYTYEQYF. Read as DNA, the sequence is TGTGCCAGCTCACCCGACCAGGACTATACCTACGAGCAGTACTTC.